This T cell receptor beta chain was recorded in a study of Tregs in tolerant kidney transplant recipients. The study, taken as a whole, reports: Tregs expanded with activated donor B cells seemed most donor-specific.

Turning to this clone: What it binds is unknown.

The V end lost 3 bases, the J end lost 8 bases, and 8 bases lay between the germline ends. Germline CDR1 is SGHVS and CDR2 is FNYEAQ. The CDR3 runs 12 residues. The method was immunoSEQ multiplex PCR; TCRdb's version includes in-frame clones alone and lacks a portion of them. The sample holds around 70,000 clones, roughly 89% seen once. V is TRBV7-6 and J is TRBJ2-1; TRBD1 is a possible D gene (5 bases). The sample consisted of CD8+ T cells from blood, taken before the transplant. This clonotype was obtained from a human donor who received a combined kidney and bone marrow transplant. DNA for the CDR3: TGTGCCAGCAGCTTTTCCAGGGATGAGCAGTTCTTC. Translated: CASSFSRDEQFF.